What follows are 5 T cell receptor beta chains derived from one specimen sequenced in a study of blood T cell repertoires in COVID-19. Measured with immunoSEQ multiplex PCR; TCRdb has only the in-frame clones, and not every one. The data contain over 250,000 clones, around 90% of them singletons. Sample: PBMCs or T cells enriched from blood (not recorded which). The receptors derive from a woman aged 55-69 years in a cohort exposed to, infected with or recovered from COVID-19 (not recorded which).

The chain joins TRBV10-3 to TRBJ2-7; D is perhaps TRBD1 (6 bases). Germline CDR1 reads ENHRY; CDR2 reads SYGVKD. The CDR3 covers 12 residues. V lost 6 bases to trimming and J lost 5 bases, with 11 bases between them. CDR3 in amino acids: CAISGTGHEQYF. The CDR3 nucleotides read TGTGCCATCAGCGGCACAGGGCACGAGCAGTACTTC.

The chain uses TRBV30 and TRBJ1-1, with D perhaps TRBD1 (5 bases). This CDR3 region has 16 residues. V was cut by 3 bases and J by 7 bases, with 24 bases left in between. CDR1 is GTSNPN and CDR2 is SVGIG in the germline V gene (reference sequence). The CDR3 DNA sequence: TGTGCCTGGAGCCCCCTGGGCCGCCAGGGTGTGAGTGAAGCTTTCTTT. This codes for CAWSPLGRQGVSEAFF.

This clone has at least ten counts. The V and J genes are TRBV30 and TRBJ2-2; D not resolved. The CDR3 runs 12 residues. The germline gives CDR1 GTSNPN, CDR2 SVGIG (reference sequence). V was pared by 0 bases and J by 8 bases, with 7 bases between. This chain's CDR3 is CAWSVLEGELFF. DNA of the CDR3: TGTGCCTGGAGTGTACTTGAGGGGGAGCTGTTTTTT.

This clone was observed a few times. The rearrangement links TRBV5-1 to TRBJ2-1; weak D call: TRBD1 (5 bases). V lost 1 base and J 11 bases, leaving 13 bases between the germline ends. CDR1 SGHRS and CDR2 YFSETQ come from the germline V gene. The CDR3 has 13 amino acids. The CDR3 sequence is CASSLTGDSQQFF. As DNA, the CDR3 is TGCGCCAGCAGCTTGACAGGTGATTCCCAGCAGTTCTTC.

The chain carries TRBV5-1 and TRBJ2-1; weak D call: TRBD2 (5 bases). CDR3 length: 12 residues. V was clipped by 0 bases and J by 8 bases, with 6 bases between them. Germline loops: CDR1 SGHRS, CDR2 YFSETQ. CDR3 loop: CASSLVRDEQFF. CDR3 bases: TGCGCCAGCAGCTTGGTGCGGGATGAGCAGTTCTTC.